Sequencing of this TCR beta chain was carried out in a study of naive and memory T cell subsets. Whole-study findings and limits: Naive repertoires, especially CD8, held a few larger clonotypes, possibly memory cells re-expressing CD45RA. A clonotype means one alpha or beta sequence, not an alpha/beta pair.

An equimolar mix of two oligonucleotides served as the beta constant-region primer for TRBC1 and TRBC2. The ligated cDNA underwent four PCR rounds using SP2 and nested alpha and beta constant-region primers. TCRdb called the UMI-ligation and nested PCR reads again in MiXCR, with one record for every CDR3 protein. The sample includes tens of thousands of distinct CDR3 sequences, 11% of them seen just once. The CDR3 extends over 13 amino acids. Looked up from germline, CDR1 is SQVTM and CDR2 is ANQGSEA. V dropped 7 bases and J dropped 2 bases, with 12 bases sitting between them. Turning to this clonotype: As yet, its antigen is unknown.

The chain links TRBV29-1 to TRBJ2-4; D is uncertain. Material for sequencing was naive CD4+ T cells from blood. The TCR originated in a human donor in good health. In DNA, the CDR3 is TGCAGCGCGCTCCAAGGGCCCAAAAACATTCAGTACTTC. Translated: CSALQGPKNIQYF.